The T cell receptor beta chain under discussion was sequenced for a study of T cell changes during pregnancy in multiple sclerosis. Using immunoSEQ multiplex PCR, the repertoire was profiled, and TCRdb retains in-frame clones only, with some absent. The sample records 45,000 to 60,000 clones, roughly 92% being singletons. The germline V and J ends were trimmed by 10 bases and 6 bases, with 15 bases remaining between them. Germline CDR1 MNHEY, CDR2 SMNVEV (reference sequence). The length of the CDR3 is 12 residues. The rearrangement uses TRBV27 and TRBJ1-2; possible D gene TRBD1, 6 bases. Source: CD4+ T cells from peripheral blood mononuclear cells, taken in the third trimester of pregnancy. This receptor was obtained from a female donor with multiple sclerosis, enrolled in a pregnancy study. This CDR3 is CATRGGVDGYTF. Written as DNA, the CDR3 is TGTGCCACCCGAGGGGGAGTCGATGGCTACACCTTC.